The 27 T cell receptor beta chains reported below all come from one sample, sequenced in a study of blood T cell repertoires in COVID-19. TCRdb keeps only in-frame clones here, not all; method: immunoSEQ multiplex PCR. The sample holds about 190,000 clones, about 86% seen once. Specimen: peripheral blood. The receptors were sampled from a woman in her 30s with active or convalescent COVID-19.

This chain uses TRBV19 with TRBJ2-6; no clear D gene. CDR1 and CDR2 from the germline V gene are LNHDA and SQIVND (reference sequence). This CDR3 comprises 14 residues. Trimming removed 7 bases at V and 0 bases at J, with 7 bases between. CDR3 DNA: TGTGCCAGTATGAGGAACTCTGGGGCCAACGTCCTGACTTTC. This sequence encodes CASMRNSGANVLTF. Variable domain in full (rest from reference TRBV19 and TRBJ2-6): DGGITQSPKYLFRKEGQNVTLSCEQNLNHDAMYWYRQDPGQGLRLIYYSQIVNDFQKGDIAEGYSVSREKKESFPLTVTSAQKNPTAFYLCASMRNSGANVLTFGAGSRLTVL.

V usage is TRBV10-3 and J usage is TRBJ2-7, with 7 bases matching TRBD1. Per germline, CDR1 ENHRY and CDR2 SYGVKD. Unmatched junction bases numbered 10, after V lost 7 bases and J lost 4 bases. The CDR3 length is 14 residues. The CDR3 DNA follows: TGTGCCATCACCTCACCGGGACAGCAATACGAGCAGTACTTC. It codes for CAITSPGQQYEQYF.

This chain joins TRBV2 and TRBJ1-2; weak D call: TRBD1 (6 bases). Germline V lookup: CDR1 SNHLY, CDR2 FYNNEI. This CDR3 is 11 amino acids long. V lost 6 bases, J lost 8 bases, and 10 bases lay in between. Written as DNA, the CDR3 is TGTGCCAGCAGCCAGCAGGGGGGCTACACCTTC. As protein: CASSQQGGYTF.

This CDR3 is CASSEGASGNTIYF. For the CDR3, the DNA is TGTGCCAGCAGTGAAGGGGCCTCTGGAAACACCATATATTTT. This sequence joins TRBV6-1 and TRBJ1-3; D call uncertain. Germline loops: CDR1 MNHNS, CDR2 SASEGT. V shed 1 base and J shed 0 bases, with 4 bases lying between them. This CDR3 has 14 residues.

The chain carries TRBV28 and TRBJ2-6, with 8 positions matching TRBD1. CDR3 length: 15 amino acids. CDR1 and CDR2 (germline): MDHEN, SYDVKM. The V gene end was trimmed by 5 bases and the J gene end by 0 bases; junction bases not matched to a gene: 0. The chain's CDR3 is CASSTGGSGANVLTF. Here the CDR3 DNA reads TGTGCCAGCAGTACAGGGGGCTCTGGGGCCAACGTCCTGACTTTC.

DNA of the CDR3: TGTGCCAGCAGCTTGGGTGCTAGCGGTCAAGAGACCCAGTACTTC. This encodes CASSLGASGQETQYF. V and J are TRBV7-9 and TRBJ2-5; TRBD2 matches 7 bases. The CDR3 covers 15 residues. Germline loops: CDR1 SEHNR, CDR2 FQNEAQ (reference sequence). Germline trimming cut 3 bases from V and 2 bases from J; bases unmatched to any gene: 6. Drawing the rest from reference TRBV7-9 and TRBJ2-5, the complete variable domain is DTGVSQNPRHKITKRGQNVTFRCDPISEHNRLYWYRQTLGQGPEFLTYFQNEAQLEKSRLLSDRFSAERPKGSFSTLEIQRTEQGDSAMYLCASSLGASGQETQYFGPGTRLLVL.

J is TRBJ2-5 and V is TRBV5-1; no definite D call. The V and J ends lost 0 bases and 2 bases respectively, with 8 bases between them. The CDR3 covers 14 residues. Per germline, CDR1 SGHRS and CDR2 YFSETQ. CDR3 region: CASSLGQKQETQYF. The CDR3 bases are TGCGCCAGCAGCTTGGGCCAGAAACAAGAGACCCAGTACTTC.

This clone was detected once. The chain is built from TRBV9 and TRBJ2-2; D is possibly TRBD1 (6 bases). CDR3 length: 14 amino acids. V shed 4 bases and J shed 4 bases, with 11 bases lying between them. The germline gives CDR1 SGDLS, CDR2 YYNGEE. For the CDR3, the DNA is TGTGCCAGCAGCCCCCAGGGGAGCACCGGGGAGCTGTTTTTT. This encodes CASSPQGSTGELFF.

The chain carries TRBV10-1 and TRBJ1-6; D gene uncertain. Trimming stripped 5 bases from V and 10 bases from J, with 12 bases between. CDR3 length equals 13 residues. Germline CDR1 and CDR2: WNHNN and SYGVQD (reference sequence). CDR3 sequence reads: CASSPLGGSPLHF. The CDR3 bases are TGCGCCAGCAGTCCTCTTGGCGGATCACCCCTCCACTTT.

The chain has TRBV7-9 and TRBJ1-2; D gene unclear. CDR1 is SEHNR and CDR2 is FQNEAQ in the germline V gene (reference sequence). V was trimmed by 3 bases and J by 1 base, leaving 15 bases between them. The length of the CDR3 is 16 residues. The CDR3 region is CASSLRTIPINYGYTF. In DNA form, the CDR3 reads TGTGCCAGCAGCTTGAGGACTATCCCCATTAACTATGGCTACACCTTC.

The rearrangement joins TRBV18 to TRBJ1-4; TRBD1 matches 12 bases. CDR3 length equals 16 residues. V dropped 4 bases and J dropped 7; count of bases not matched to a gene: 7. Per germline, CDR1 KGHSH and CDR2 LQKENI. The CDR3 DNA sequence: TGTGCCAGCTCACAGATACCGGGACAGGGGGCTGAAAAACTGTTTTTT. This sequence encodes CASSQIPGQGAEKLFF.

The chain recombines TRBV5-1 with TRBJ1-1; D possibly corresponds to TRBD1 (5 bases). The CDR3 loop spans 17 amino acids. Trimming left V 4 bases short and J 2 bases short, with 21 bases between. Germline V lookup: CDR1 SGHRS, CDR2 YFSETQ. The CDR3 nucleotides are TGCGCCAGCAGCCCCGCTCAGGGTTATTGGGGTAACACTGAAGCTTTCTTT. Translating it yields CASSPAQGYWGNTEAFF.

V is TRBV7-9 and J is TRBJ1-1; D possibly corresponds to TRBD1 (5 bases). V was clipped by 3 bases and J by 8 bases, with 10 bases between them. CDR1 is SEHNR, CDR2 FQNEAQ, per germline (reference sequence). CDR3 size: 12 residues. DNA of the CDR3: TGTGCCAGCAGCTTGGGCACAGGCGAAGCTTTCTTT. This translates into CASSLGTGEAFF.

CDR3 sequence reads: CSASASTSGRYEQYF. The CDR3 DNA is TGCAGTGCCAGTGCTTCGACTAGCGGGAGATACGAGCAGTACTTC. The chain uses TRBV20-1 and TRBJ2-7; 12 positions match TRBD2. V was pared by 6 bases and J by 4 bases, with 10 bases of the junction left unmatched. Germline CDR1 DFQATT, CDR2 SNEGSKA (reference sequence). The CDR3 consists of 15 residues.

CDR3 protein: CASSKGLAQETQYF. CDR3 in DNA: TGTGCCAGTAGTAAGGGACTAGCGCAAGAGACCCAGTACTTC. The rearrangement uses TRBV19 and TRBJ2-5; 10 nucleotides align to TRBD2. V shed 4 bases and J 2 bases; nucleotides not matched to a gene: 1. Germline V gene data show CDR1 as LNHDA and CDR2 as SQIVND (reference sequence). CDR3 size: 14 residues.

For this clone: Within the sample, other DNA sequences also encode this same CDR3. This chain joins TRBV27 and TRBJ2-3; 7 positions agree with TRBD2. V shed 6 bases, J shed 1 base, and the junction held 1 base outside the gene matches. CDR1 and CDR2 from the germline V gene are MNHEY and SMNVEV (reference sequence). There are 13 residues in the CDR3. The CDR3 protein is CASRAGGTDTQYF. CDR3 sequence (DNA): TGTGCCAGCAGGGCGGGGGGCACAGATACGCAGTATTTT.

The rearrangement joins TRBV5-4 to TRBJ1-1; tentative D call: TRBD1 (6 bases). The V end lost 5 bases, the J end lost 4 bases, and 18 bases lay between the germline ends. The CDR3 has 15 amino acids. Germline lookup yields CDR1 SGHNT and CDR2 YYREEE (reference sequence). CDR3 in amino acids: CASSSPQGARTEAFF. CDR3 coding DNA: TGTGCCAGCAGTTCACCACAGGGAGCTCGCACTGAAGCTTTCTTT.

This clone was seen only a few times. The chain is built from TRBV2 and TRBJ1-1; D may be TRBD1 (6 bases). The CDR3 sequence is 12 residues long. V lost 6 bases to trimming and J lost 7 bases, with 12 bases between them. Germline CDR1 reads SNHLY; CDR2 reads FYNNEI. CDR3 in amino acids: CASRTSDSEAFF. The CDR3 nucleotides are TGTGCCAGCAGGACCTCGGACAGTGAAGCTTTCTTT.

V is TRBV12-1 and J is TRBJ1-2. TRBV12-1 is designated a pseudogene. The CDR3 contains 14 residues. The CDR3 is CASSSLTADGGYTF. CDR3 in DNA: TGTGCCAGCAGCTCGCTGACCGCGGATGGTGGCTACACCTTC.

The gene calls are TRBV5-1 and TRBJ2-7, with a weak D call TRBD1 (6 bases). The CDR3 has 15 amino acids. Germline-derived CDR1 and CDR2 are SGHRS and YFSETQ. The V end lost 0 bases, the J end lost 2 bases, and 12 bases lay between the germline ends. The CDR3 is CASSLESGETYEQYF. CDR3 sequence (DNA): TGCGCCAGCAGCTTGGAGTCAGGGGAAACCTACGAGCAGTACTTC.

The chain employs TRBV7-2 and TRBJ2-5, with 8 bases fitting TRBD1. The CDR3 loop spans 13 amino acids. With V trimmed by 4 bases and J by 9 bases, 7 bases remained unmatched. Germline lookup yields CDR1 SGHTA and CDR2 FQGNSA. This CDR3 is CASSSQAGGPQYF. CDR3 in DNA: TGTGCCAGCAGCTCCCAGGCAGGGGGCCCCCAGTACTTC.

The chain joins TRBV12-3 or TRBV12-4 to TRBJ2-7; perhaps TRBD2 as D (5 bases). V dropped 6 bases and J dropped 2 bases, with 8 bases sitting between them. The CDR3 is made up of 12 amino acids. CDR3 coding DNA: TGTGCCAGCAGCGTCGGGGCCTACGAGCAGTACTTC. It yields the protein CASSVGAYEQYF.

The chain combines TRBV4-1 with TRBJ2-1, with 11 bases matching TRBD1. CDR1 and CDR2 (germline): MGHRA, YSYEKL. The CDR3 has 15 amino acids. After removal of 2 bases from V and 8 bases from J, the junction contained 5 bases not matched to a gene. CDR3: CASSQRDRGLDEQFF. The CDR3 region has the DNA TGCGCCAGCAGCCAACGGGACAGGGGGTTGGATGAGCAGTTCTTC.

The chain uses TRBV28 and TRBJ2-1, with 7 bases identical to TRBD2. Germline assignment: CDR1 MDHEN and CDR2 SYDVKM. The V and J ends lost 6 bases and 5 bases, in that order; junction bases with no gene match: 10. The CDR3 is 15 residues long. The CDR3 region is CASRGAGTKDNEQFF. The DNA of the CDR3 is TGTGCCAGCAGGGGTGCCGGGACTAAAGACAATGAGCAGTTCTTC.

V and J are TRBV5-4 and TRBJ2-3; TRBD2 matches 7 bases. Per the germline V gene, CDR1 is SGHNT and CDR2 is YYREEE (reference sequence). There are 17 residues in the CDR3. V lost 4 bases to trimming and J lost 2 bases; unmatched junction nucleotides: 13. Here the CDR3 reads CASSPGGRDLATDTQYF. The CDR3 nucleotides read TGTGCCAGCAGCCCCGGGGGGAGAGACCTGGCCACAGATACGCAGTATTTT.

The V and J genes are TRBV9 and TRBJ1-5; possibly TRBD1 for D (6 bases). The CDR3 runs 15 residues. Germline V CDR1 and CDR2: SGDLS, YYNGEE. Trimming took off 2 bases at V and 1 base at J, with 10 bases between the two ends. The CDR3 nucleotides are TGTGCCAGCAGCGTTGGGACATTGAGCAATCAGCCCCAGCATTTT. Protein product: CASSVGTLSNQPQHF.

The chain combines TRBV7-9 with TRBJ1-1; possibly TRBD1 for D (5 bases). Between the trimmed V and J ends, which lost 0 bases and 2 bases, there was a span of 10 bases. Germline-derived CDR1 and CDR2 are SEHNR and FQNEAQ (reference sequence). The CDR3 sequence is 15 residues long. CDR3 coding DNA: TGTGCCAGCAGCTTAGCTCCGACAGACAACACTGAAGCTTTCTTT. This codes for CASSLAPTDNTEAFF. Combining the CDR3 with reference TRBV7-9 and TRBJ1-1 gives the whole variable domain DTGVSQNPRHKITKRGQNVTFRCDPISEHNRLYWYRQTLGQGPEFLTYFQNEAQLEKSRLLSDRFSAERPKGSFSTLEIQRTEQGDSAMYLCASSLAPTDNTEAFFGQGTRLTVV.